The rows below give T cell receptor beta chains drawn from one sample of a study of identical twins. TCRdb reanalysed the 5' RACE reads using MiXCR and keeps one entry per CDR3 protein. Here the sample spans under 250,000 distinct CDR3 sequences, approximately 8.3% being singletons. Another study also made use of these data, one on yellow fever vaccine responses in identical twins.

The material sequenced was memory (CD45RO+) T cells sorted from blood. The source is a woman aged 18-30 years in good health. Both conserved end residues are part of each CDR3. A D gene is named only where the DNA matches it firmly. Some rows have no size entry. The others give once, few or many, or a class for an expanded clone.

j_call: TRBJ1-2
v_call: TRBV5-6
clone_size: .
d_call: .
cdr3_nt: TGTGCCAGGAGCCCCGTGCAGGGATTGGGCTACACCTTC
cdr3_aa: CARSPVQGLGYTF

j_call: TRBJ2-5
v_call: TRBV18
clone_size: few
d_call: .
cdr3_nt: TGTGCCAGCTCACCCAGGGACTTCCAAGAGACCCAGTACTTC
cdr3_aa: CASSPRDFQETQYF

j_call: TRBJ2-2
v_call: TRBV2
clone_size: many
d_call: .
cdr3_nt: TGTGCCAGCAGTGAAAGCAAAAAGGGGGCCGGGGAGCTGTTTTTT
cdr3_aa: CASSESKKGAGELFF

j_call: TRBJ2-3
v_call: TRBV3-1
clone_size: many
d_call: TRBD2
cdr3_nt: TGTGCCAGCAGCCACCCGGGGCTAGCGGACACAGATACGCAGTATTTT
cdr3_aa: CASSHPGLADTDTQYF

j_call: TRBJ2-3
v_call: TRBV7-2
clone_size: many
d_call: TRBD2
cdr3_nt: TGTGCCAGCAGCTCTCCGGGACTAGCGGGGGGTACAGATACGCAGTATTTT
cdr3_aa: CASSSPGLAGGTDTQYF

j_call: TRBJ2-1
v_call: TRBV6-4
clone_size: few
d_call: TRBD2
cdr3_nt: TGTGCCAGCAGCCAGACCGGGACTAGCGGACCCGGTGAGCAGTTCTTC
cdr3_aa: CASSQTGTSGPGEQFF

j_call: TRBJ2-4
v_call: TRBV19
clone_size: .
d_call: .
cdr3_nt: TGTGCCAGTAGACAGGTAGCCAAAAACATTCAGTACTTC
cdr3_aa: CASRQVAKNIQYF

j_call: TRBJ1-1
v_call: TRBV5-8
clone_size: many
d_call: .
cdr3_nt: TGTGCCAGCAGCTCCCGTCCCAGGAGGGCGAACACTGAAGCTTTCTTT
cdr3_aa: CASSSRPRRANTEAFF

j_call: TRBJ2-3
v_call: TRBV20-1
clone_size: .
d_call: .
cdr3_nt: TGCAGTGCTAGAGATTCCGGTAGCGGTACAGATACGCAGTATTTT
cdr3_aa: CSARDSGSGTDTQYF

j_call: TRBJ2-7
v_call: TRBV6-1
clone_size: .
d_call: .
cdr3_nt: TGTGCCAGCAGCTTCGGAGGGCTGTCCTACGAGCAGTACTTC
cdr3_aa: CASSFGGLSYEQYF

j_call: TRBJ2-5
v_call: TRBV20-1
clone_size: many
d_call: TRBD1
cdr3_nt: TGCAGGGCCATAGGGGGCGAAGAGACCCAGTACTTC
cdr3_aa: CRAIGGEETQYF

j_call: TRBJ2-3
v_call: TRBV7-3
clone_size: many
d_call: .
cdr3_nt: TGTGCCAGCAGCTTAGACATGCTGGATACGCAGTATTTT
cdr3_aa: CASSLDMLDTQYF

j_call: TRBJ2-7
v_call: TRBV11-2
clone_size: .
d_call: .
cdr3_nt: TGTGCCAGCCTCAGGTCTGCGTTATCACCCTACGAGCAGTACTTC
cdr3_aa: CASLRSALSPYEQYF

j_call: TRBJ1-5
v_call: TRBV12-3/TRBV12-4
clone_size: many
d_call: .
cdr3_nt: TGTGCCACCTGGGCCGGGATCAAAAATCAGCCCCAGCATTTT
cdr3_aa: CATWAGIKNQPQHF

j_call: TRBJ2-7
v_call: TRBV9
clone_size: many
d_call: TRBD2
cdr3_nt: TGTGCCAGCAGCCCGACGTCGACTAGCGGGAGGTCAAACGAGCAGTACTTC
cdr3_aa: CASSPTSTSGRSNEQYF

j_call: TRBJ2-1
v_call: TRBV6-4
clone_size: few
d_call: .
cdr3_nt: TGTGCCAGCAGCCCGGTCCAGAGCTCCTACAATGAGCAGTTCTTC
cdr3_aa: CASSPVQSSYNEQFF

j_call: TRBJ1-5
v_call: TRBV20-1
clone_size: many
d_call: TRBD1
cdr3_nt: TGCAGTGCTACACCACCGGGACAGGGTCGATCCCAGCATTTT
cdr3_aa: CSATPPGQGRSQHF

j_call: TRBJ2-3
v_call: TRBV7-2
clone_size: few
d_call: TRBD2
cdr3_nt: TGTGCCAGCAGCCCGCCGACTAGCGGGGTCACAGATACGCAGTATTTT
cdr3_aa: CASSPPTSGVTDTQYF

j_call: TRBJ1-3
v_call: TRBV5-5
clone_size: .
d_call: .
cdr3_nt: TGTGCCAGCAGCTTGGTGGCCAGGGTCACTGGAAACACCATATATTTT
cdr3_aa: CASSLVARVTGNTIYF

j_call: TRBJ1-3
v_call: TRBV7-9
clone_size: .
d_call: .
cdr3_nt: TGTGCCAGCAGCTTAGCGCCGGTGACTGGAAACACCATATATTTT
cdr3_aa: CASSLAPVTGNTIYF

j_call: TRBJ2-1
v_call: TRBV7-8
clone_size: few
d_call: .
cdr3_nt: TGTGCCAGCACCCGAGAACGGGGCGGGAAAGACTACAATGAGCAGTTCTTC
cdr3_aa: CASTRERGGKDYNEQFF

j_call: TRBJ1-5
v_call: TRBV6-1
clone_size: .
d_call: .
cdr3_nt: TGTGCCAGCAGTGAATACGGAGGAGGCAATCAGCCCCAGCATTTT
cdr3_aa: CASSEYGGGNQPQHF

j_call: TRBJ1-2
v_call: TRBV29-1
clone_size: few
d_call: .
cdr3_nt: TGCAGCGTTGCCACAGCCTATGGCTACACCTTC
cdr3_aa: CSVATAYGYTF

j_call: TRBJ2-3
v_call: TRBV6-2/TRBV6-3
clone_size: many
d_call: .
cdr3_nt: TGTGCCAGCAGTTACGTGACTAATACGCAGTATTTT
cdr3_aa: CASSYVTNTQYF

j_call: TRBJ2-3
v_call: TRBV7-8
clone_size: .
d_call: .
cdr3_nt: TGTGCCAGCAGCTTTGAGGGTCAGCGCACAGATACGCAGTATTTT
cdr3_aa: CASSFEGQRTDTQYF

j_call: TRBJ2-1
v_call: TRBV5-6
clone_size: .
d_call: TRBD2
cdr3_nt: TGTGCCAGCAGCTTGGCCCCTAGCGGAGGGTACAATGAGCAGTTCTTC
cdr3_aa: CASSLAPSGGYNEQFF

j_call: TRBJ2-1
v_call: TRBV2
clone_size: many
d_call: .
cdr3_nt: TGTGCCAGTATAGACCCCTACAATGAGCAGTTCTTC
cdr3_aa: CASIDPYNEQFF

j_call: TRBJ2-3
v_call: TRBV3-1
clone_size: few
d_call: .
cdr3_nt: TGTGCCAGCGGGACGGCAGATACGCAGTATTTT
cdr3_aa: CASGTADTQYF

j_call: TRBJ2-1
v_call: TRBV4-3
clone_size: many
d_call: .
cdr3_nt: TGCGCCAGCAGCCAAGATTGGGGGATCCGAGAGCAGTTCTTC
cdr3_aa: CASSQDWGIREQFF

j_call: TRBJ2-1
v_call: TRBV12-3/TRBV12-4
clone_size: few
d_call: TRBD2
cdr3_nt: TGTGCCAGCAGTTTCGTCTCGATAGCGGGGGCTAATGAGCAGTTCTTC
cdr3_aa: CASSFVSIAGANEQFF

j_call: TRBJ2-7
v_call: TRBV5-4
clone_size: many
d_call: TRBD1
cdr3_nt: TGTGCCAGCAGCTTGGGGACAGGGGGCTACGAGCAGTACTTC
cdr3_aa: CASSLGTGGYEQYF